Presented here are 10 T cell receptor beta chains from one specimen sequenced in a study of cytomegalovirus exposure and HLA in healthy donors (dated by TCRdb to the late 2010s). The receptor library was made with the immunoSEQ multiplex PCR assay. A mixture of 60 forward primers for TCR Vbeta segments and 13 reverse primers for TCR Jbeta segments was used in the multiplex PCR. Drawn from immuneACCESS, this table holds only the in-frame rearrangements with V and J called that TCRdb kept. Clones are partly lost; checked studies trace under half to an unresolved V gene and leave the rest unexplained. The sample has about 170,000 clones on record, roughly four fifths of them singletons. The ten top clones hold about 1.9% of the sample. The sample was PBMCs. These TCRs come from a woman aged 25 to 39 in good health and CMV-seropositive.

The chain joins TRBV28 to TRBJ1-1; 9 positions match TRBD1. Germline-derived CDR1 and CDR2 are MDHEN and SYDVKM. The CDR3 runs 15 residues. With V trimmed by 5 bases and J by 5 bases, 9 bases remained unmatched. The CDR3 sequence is CASSRPDRGWTEAFF. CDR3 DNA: TGTGCCAGCAGTCGCCCCGACAGGGGGTGGACTGAAGCTTTCTTT.

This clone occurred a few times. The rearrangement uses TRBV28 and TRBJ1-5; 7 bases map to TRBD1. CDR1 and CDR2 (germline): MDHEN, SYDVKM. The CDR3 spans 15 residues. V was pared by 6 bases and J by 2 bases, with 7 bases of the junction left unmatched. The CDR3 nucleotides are TGTGCCAGCAGCGAGACCCAGGGGGGCAATCAGCCCCAGCATTTT. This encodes CASSETQGGNQPQHF.

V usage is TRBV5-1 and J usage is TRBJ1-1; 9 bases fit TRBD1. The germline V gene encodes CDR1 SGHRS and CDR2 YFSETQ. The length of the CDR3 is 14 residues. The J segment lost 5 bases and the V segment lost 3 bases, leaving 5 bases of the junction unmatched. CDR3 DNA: TGCGCCAGCAGCTGGGGACAGGGAGGGACTGAAGCTTTCTTT. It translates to CASSWGQGGTEAFF.

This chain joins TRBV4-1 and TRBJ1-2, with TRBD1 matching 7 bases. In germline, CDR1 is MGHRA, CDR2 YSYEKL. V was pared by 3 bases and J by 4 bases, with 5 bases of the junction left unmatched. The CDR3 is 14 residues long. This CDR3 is CASSQVQGSYGYTF. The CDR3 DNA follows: TGCGCCAGCAGCCAGGTACAGGGGAGCTATGGCTACACCTTC.

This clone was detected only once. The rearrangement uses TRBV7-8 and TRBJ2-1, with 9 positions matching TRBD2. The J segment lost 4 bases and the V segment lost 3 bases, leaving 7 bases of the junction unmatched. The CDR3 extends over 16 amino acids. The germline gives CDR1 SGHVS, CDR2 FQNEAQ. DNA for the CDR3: TGTGCCAGCAGCTTGGCCGGCGGGAGGGAGTACAATGAGCAGTTCTTC. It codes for CASSLAGGREYNEQFF.

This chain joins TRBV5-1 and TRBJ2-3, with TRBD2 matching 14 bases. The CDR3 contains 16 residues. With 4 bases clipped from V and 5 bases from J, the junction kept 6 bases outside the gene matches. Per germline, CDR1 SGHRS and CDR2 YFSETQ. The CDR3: CASSLLGLAGVDTQYF. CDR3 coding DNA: TGCGCCAGCAGCCTACTGGGACTAGCGGGAGTAGATACGCAGTATTTT.

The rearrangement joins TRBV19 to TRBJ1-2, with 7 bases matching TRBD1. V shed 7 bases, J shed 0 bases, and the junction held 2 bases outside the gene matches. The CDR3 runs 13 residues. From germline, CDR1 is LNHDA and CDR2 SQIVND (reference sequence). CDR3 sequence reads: CASIDRANYGYTF. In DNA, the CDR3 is TGTGCCAGTATCGACAGGGCTAACTATGGCTACACCTTC.

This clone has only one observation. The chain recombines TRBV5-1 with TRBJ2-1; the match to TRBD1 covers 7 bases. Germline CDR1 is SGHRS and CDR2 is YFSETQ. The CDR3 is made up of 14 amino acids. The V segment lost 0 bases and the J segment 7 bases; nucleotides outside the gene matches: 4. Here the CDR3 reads CASSLGQGKNEQFF. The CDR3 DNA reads TGCGCCAGCAGCTTGGGACAGGGTAAGAATGAGCAGTTCTTC.

CDR3 nucleotide sequence: TGTGCCAGCAGTTCCCAGTTTACCCGGACAGGACTGAGGGAGACCCAGTACTTC. It translates to CASSSQFTRTGLRETQYF. The V call is TRBV28, the J call TRBJ2-5, with 7 bases that match TRBD1. J was trimmed by 5 bases and V by 4 bases; bases with no gene match: 19. Germline values: CDR1 MDHEN, CDR2 SYDVKM. This CDR3 has 18 residues.

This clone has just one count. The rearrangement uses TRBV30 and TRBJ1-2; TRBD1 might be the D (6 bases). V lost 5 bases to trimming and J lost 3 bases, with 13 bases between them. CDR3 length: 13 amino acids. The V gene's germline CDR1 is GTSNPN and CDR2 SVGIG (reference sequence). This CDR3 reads CAWSPGGHYGYTF. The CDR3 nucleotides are TGTGCCTGGTCGCCGGGGGGCCACTATGGCTACACCTTC.